This paragraph covers one T cell receptor beta chain sequence. Deletions cut 4 bases from V and 6 bases from J, with 29 bases between. This CDR3 is 18 amino acids long. Germline V CDR1 and CDR2: SGHRS, YFSETQ. Primers for the PCR totalled 60 Vbeta and 13 Jbeta. TCRdb's table, derived via immunoSEQ multiplex PCR, lists solely in-frame clones and lacks some. The data show roughly 180,000 clones, about four fifths seen once. These data come from a study of cytomegalovirus exposure and HLA in healthy donors. The chain links TRBV5-1 to TRBJ2-7; tentative D call: TRBD2 (7 bases). Sample: PBMCs. This clonotype was obtained from a man under 40 in good health and CMV-seronegative. The CDR3 coding sequence is TGCGCCAGCAGCCCGCTTGGGGGAGGGGGAGGAAAAGGTCGCGAGCAGTACTTC. Amino acids: CASSPLGGGGGKGREQYF.